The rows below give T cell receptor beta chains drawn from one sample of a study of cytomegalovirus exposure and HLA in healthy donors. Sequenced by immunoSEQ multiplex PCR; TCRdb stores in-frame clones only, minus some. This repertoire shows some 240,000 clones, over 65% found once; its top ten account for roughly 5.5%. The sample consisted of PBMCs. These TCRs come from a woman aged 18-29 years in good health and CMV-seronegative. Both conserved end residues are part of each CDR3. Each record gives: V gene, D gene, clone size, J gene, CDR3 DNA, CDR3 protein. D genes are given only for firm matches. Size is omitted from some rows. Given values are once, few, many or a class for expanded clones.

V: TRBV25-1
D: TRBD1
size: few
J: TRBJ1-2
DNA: TGTGCCAGCAGAGAGACAGGGTCTAGGTATGGCTACACCTTC
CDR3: CASRETGSRYGYTF

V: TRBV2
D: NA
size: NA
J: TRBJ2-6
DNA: TGTGCCAGCAGTCGGGCCCGGGCAGGGGCCTCTGGGGCCAACGTCCTGACTTTC
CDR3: CASSRARAGASGANVLTF

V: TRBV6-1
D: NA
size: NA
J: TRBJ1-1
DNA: TGTGCCAGCAGCCAGACAGCCGAGAACACTGAAGCTTTCTTT
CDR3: CASSQTAENTEAFF

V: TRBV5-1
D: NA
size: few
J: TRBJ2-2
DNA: TGCGCCAGCAGCTTGGGGACCCTATCGAACACCGGGGAGCTGTTTTTT
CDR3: CASSLGTLSNTGELFF

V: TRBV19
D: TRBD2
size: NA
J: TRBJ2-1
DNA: TGTGCCAGTAGTAAACTAGCGCAAACTTACAATGAGCAGTTCTTC
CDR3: CASSKLAQTYNEQFF

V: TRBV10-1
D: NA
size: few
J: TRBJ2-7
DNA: TGCGCCCTGCCAGGGCCCCCTGACGAGCAGTACTTC
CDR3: CALPGPPDEQYF

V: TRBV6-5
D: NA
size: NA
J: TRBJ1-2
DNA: TGTGCCAGCAGTTACTCGAGGCCTCCCCCTAACTATGGCTACACCTTC
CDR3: CASSYSRPPPNYGYTF

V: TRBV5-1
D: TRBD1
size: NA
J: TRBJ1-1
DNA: TGCGCCAGCAGCCTACGGACAGGGGGCGGGGTAACTGAAGCTTTCTTT
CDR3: CASSLRTGGGVTEAFF

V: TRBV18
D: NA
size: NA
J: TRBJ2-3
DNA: TGTGCCAGCTCACCCAGGGGCACAGATACGCAGTATTTT
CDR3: CASSPRGTDTQYF

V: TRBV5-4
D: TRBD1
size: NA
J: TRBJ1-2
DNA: TGTGCCAGCAGCGCCGGACAGGCGCCCCATGACACCTTC
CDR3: CASSAGQAPHDTF

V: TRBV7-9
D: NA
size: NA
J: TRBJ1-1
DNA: TGTGCCAGCAGCTTAGCGACGGCCGCGAGGGGCACTGAAGCTTTCTTT
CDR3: CASSLATAARGTEAFF

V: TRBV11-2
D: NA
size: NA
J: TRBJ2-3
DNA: TGTGCCAGCAGCTTTGGGGTAGAATCAGATACGCAGTATTTT
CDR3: CASSFGVESDTQYF

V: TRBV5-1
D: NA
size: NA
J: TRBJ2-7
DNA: TGCGCCAGCACCCCCTTATCGTCGGGCTCCTACGAGCAGTACTTC
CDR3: CASTPLSSGSYEQYF

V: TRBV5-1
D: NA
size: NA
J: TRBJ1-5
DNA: TGCGCCAGCAGCTATGGGACACCCCAAGGGCATCAGCCCCAGCATTTT
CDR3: CASSYGTPQGHQPQHF

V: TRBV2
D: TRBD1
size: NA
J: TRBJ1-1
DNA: TGTGCCGTAAAAGGGACAGGGGAAATTGAAGCTTTCTTT
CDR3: CAVKGTGEIEAFF

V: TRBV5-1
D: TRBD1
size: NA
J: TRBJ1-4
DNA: TGCGCCAGCAGTCCACAGGGGTCGGAGGAAAAACTGTTTTTT
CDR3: CASSPQGSEEKLFF

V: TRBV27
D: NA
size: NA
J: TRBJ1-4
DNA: TGTGCCAGCAGTTCCCGCCGGTCTAATGAAAAACTGTTTTTT
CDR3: CASSSRRSNEKLFF